A selection of T cell receptor beta chains follows, all from one sample in a study of breast tumors, draining lymph nodes, adjacent tissues. From the multiplex PCR reads, TCRdb called clonotypes with MiXCR, one entry per CDR3 protein. The repertoire consists of about 170,000 distinct CDR3 sequences, with around 33% occurring once and the leading ten covering over 3.5%. What was sequenced was axillary lymph node tissue. The receptors come from a female donor with breast cancer. Some clones in this sample may be carry-over from other donors' samples. CDR3s include the opening cysteine and the closing phenylalanine or tryptophan. The D gene is left open where the match is weak. Expanded clones get a size class; other rows say once, few or many, or leave the size out.

v_call: TRBV6-5; d_call: TRBD1; j_call: TRBJ1-2; clone_size: many; cdr3_nt: TGTGCCAGCAGTCTTATCACAGGGGGGGGAGGCTACACCTTC; cdr3_aa: CASSLITGGGGYTF
v_call: TRBV6-4; d_call: TRBD1; j_call: TRBJ1-6; clone_size: .; cdr3_nt: TGTGCCAGCAGTGATACCGGGACAGGGAATTCACCCCTCTACTTT; cdr3_aa: CASSDTGTGNSPLYF
v_call: TRBV4-2; d_call: .; j_call: TRBJ2-7; clone_size: many; cdr3_nt: TGTGCCAGCAGTCGGGACGGATCCACCTACGAGCAGTACTTC; cdr3_aa: CASSRDGSTYEQYF
v_call: TRBV20-1; d_call: .; j_call: TRBJ1-2; clone_size: many; cdr3_nt: TGCAGTTACCCCCCGGGTCGTACCCTCTATGGCTACACCTTC; cdr3_aa: CSYPPGRTLYGYTF
v_call: TRBV12-3/TRBV12-4; d_call: .; j_call: TRBJ1-5; clone_size: many; cdr3_nt: TGTGCCAGCAGTCTCGGGGCGGGGGCGATCAATCAGCCCCAGCATTTT; cdr3_aa: CASSLGAGAINQPQHF
v_call: TRBV4-2; d_call: TRBD2; j_call: TRBJ2-2; clone_size: once; cdr3_nt: TGTGCCAGCAGCTTCGGGGACTATCTGGAACTGGAGCTGTTTTTT; cdr3_aa: CASSFGDYLELELFF
v_call: TRBV7-2; d_call: .; j_call: TRBJ1-2; clone_size: many; cdr3_nt: TGTGCCAGCAGCTTAAGACAGGCCTATGGCTACACCTTC; cdr3_aa: CASSLRQAYGYTF
v_call: TRBV5-1; d_call: TRBD1; j_call: TRBJ2-1; clone_size: many; cdr3_nt: TGCGCCAGCAGCCTGGGGACAGGGGCTAATGAGCAGTTCTTC; cdr3_aa: CASSLGTGANEQFF
v_call: TRBV27; d_call: TRBD1; j_call: TRBJ2-7; clone_size: few; cdr3_nt: TGTGCCAGCAGTTTATCTGGACAGGGGGTTTCGGTGCGCGAGCAGTACTTC; cdr3_aa: CASSLSGQGVSVREQYF
v_call: TRBV13; d_call: TRBD2; j_call: TRBJ2-3; clone_size: .; cdr3_nt: TGTGCCACTCGGACTAGCGGGGGAGGCACAGATACGCAGTATTTT; cdr3_aa: CATRTSGGGTDTQYF
v_call: TRBV7-2; d_call: TRBD1; j_call: TRBJ2-7; clone_size: many; cdr3_nt: TGTGCCAGCAGCTCCCCGGACAGGGGGCGCTACGAGCAGTACTTC; cdr3_aa: CASSSPDRGRYEQYF
v_call: TRBV28; d_call: TRBD2; j_call: TRBJ2-1; clone_size: .; cdr3_nt: TGTACCAGCAGAGGGACTAGCGGTATTGTCGGTGAGCAGTTCTTC; cdr3_aa: CTSRGTSGIVGEQFF
v_call: TRBV28; d_call: .; j_call: TRBJ2-7; clone_size: many; cdr3_nt: TGTGCCAGCAGTTTCCCCGGACTACCCTACGAGCAGTACTTC; cdr3_aa: CASSFPGLPYEQYF
v_call: TRBV20-1; d_call: .; j_call: TRBJ2-7; clone_size: medium-sized; cdr3_nt: TGCAGTGCTAGAGTTTCCAGGTCCTCCTACGAGCAGTACTTC; cdr3_aa: CSARVSRSSYEQYF
v_call: TRBV10-1; d_call: .; j_call: TRBJ2-7; clone_size: many; cdr3_nt: TGCGCCAGCAGTGAGACAGGGAGGGTGAACGAGCAGTACTTC; cdr3_aa: CASSETGRVNEQYF
v_call: TRBV3-1; d_call: .; j_call: TRBJ1-3; clone_size: many; cdr3_nt: TGTGCCAGCAGCCAAGATCGAGGCAGCTACTCTGGAAACACCATATATTTT; cdr3_aa: CASSQDRGSYSGNTIYF
v_call: TRBV6-5; d_call: .; j_call: TRBJ1-5; clone_size: .; cdr3_nt: TGTGCCAGCAGTTATGGGCAGGGAAACGACGTAATGCAGCCCCAGCATTTT; cdr3_aa: CASSYGQGNDVMQPQHF
v_call: TRBV6-2/TRBV6-3; d_call: TRBD1; j_call: TRBJ1-5; clone_size: few; cdr3_nt: TGTGCCAGCAGTAGGACAGGGTGGCGAGCGGGATATAGCAATCAGCCCCAGCATTTT; cdr3_aa: CASSRTGWRAGYSNQPQHF
v_call: TRBV5-8; d_call: .; j_call: TRBJ1-3; clone_size: many; cdr3_nt: TGTGCTACCTATTCGACTGGAAACACCATATATTTT; cdr3_aa: CATYSTGNTIYF
v_call: TRBV28; d_call: TRBD1; j_call: TRBJ1-4; clone_size: few; cdr3_nt: TGTGCCAGCAGCCGCCTTGACAGGGGTAATGAAAAACTGTTTTTT; cdr3_aa: CASSRLDRGNEKLFF
v_call: TRBV20-1; d_call: .; j_call: TRBJ2-7; clone_size: .; cdr3_nt: TGCAGTGCTCCGGGAGCCTACGAGCAGTACTTC; cdr3_aa: CSAPGAYEQYF
v_call: TRBV25-1; d_call: .; j_call: TRBJ2-1; clone_size: many; cdr3_nt: TGTGCCAGCTCCCTCTTATGGGAGAATGAGCAGTTCTTC; cdr3_aa: CASSLLWENEQFF
v_call: TRBV28; d_call: .; j_call: TRBJ2-7; clone_size: .; cdr3_nt: TGTGCCAGCACTAAAGACAGTAAAACCTACGAGCAGTACTTC; cdr3_aa: CASTKDSKTYEQYF
v_call: TRBV19; d_call: TRBD1; j_call: TRBJ2-5; clone_size: many; cdr3_nt: TGTGCCAGTAGTAGAGGACAGGGGTTTCTTTCAGAGACCCAGTACTTC; cdr3_aa: CASSRGQGFLSETQYF
v_call: TRBV5-1; d_call: TRBD1; j_call: TRBJ2-2; clone_size: .; cdr3_nt: TGCGCCAGCAGGACCGACAGGGGGGTTACCGGGGGGCCGTTTTTT; cdr3_aa: CASRTDRGVTGGPFF
v_call: TRBV20-1; d_call: TRBD2; j_call: TRBJ2-7; clone_size: many; cdr3_nt: TGCAGTGCTGCAGGAAGGACTAGCGGGAGACAATCCTACGAGCAGTACTTC; cdr3_aa: CSAAGRTSGRQSYEQYF
v_call: TRBV7-2; d_call: TRBD1; j_call: TRBJ2-3; clone_size: .; cdr3_nt: TGTGCCAGCAGTCGCAGGGGGCGCGCAGATACGCAGTATTTT; cdr3_aa: CASSRRGRADTQYF
v_call: TRBV9; d_call: .; j_call: TRBJ2-2; clone_size: many; cdr3_nt: TGTGCCAGCAGCGTATTCCAGGGAAGGGGCGCCGGGGAGCTGTTTTTT; cdr3_aa: CASSVFQGRGAGELFF
v_call: TRBV5-1; d_call: TRBD1; j_call: TRBJ2-7; clone_size: many; cdr3_nt: TGCGCCAGCAGCGGGGGACAGGAATTCCACGAGCAGTACTTC; cdr3_aa: CASSGGQEFHEQYF
v_call: TRBV12-3/TRBV12-4; d_call: .; j_call: TRBJ1-3; clone_size: .; cdr3_nt: TGTACCGGCAGTTTGGCCCACGCCCGATATTTT; cdr3_aa: CTGSLAHARYF
v_call: TRBV27; d_call: .; j_call: TRBJ2-2; clone_size: .; cdr3_nt: TGTGCCAGCAATCCGGGTGGGCTGTTTTTT; cdr3_aa: CASNPGGLFF
v_call: TRBV7-6; d_call: TRBD2; j_call: TRBJ2-1; clone_size: many; cdr3_nt: TGTGCCAGCAGCCTACTAGCGGGATTCAATGAGCAGTTCTTC; cdr3_aa: CASSLLAGFNEQFF
v_call: TRBV7-3; d_call: TRBD2; j_call: TRBJ2-1; clone_size: many; cdr3_nt: TGTGCCAGCAGCTCGCTAGCGGGAGGGAGCAATGAGCAGTTCTTC; cdr3_aa: CASSSLAGGSNEQFF
v_call: TRBV6-2/TRBV6-3; d_call: TRBD2; j_call: TRBJ2-7; clone_size: many; cdr3_nt: TGTGCCAGCAGTTCTAGCGGGAGCCCCTCGGTCGGGCAGTACTTC; cdr3_aa: CASSSSGSPSVGQYF
v_call: TRBV5-1; d_call: .; j_call: TRBJ2-7; clone_size: many; cdr3_nt: TGCGCCAGCAGCAGGACTGAAGATCCCTACGAGCAGTACTTC; cdr3_aa: CASSRTEDPYEQYF
v_call: TRBV20-1; d_call: TRBD1; j_call: TRBJ1-1; clone_size: few; cdr3_nt: TGCAGTGCTAGGGACGCGGGACAGTACACTGAAGCTTTCTTT; cdr3_aa: CSARDAGQYTEAFF
v_call: TRBV19; d_call: TRBD1; j_call: TRBJ1-6; clone_size: once; cdr3_nt: TGTGCCAGTAGTATAGTTGGGACAGGGGTCAATAGTTCACCCCTCCACTTT; cdr3_aa: CASSIVGTGVNSSPLHF
v_call: TRBV13; d_call: .; j_call: TRBJ2-7; clone_size: many; cdr3_nt: TGTGCCAGCAGCTTAGGACTCGATTACGAGCAGTACTTC; cdr3_aa: CASSLGLDYEQYF
v_call: TRBV2; d_call: .; j_call: TRBJ1-3; clone_size: .; cdr3_nt: TGTGCCAGCAGTGAAGCGGCAGGGACTGGAAACCCCAATAATTTT; cdr3_aa: CASSEAAGTGNPNNF
v_call: TRBV6-5; d_call: .; j_call: TRBJ1-2; clone_size: many; cdr3_nt: TGTGCCAGCAGGGGACATCCTCCCCTAGCTAACTATGGCTACACCTTC; cdr3_aa: CASRGHPPLANYGYTF
v_call: TRBV7-9; d_call: TRBD1; j_call: TRBJ1-2; clone_size: .; cdr3_nt: TGTGCCAGCAGCGGACCGGGACAGGGTTTGCATGGCTACACCTTC; cdr3_aa: CASSGPGQGLHGYTF
v_call: TRBV12-3/TRBV12-4; d_call: .; j_call: TRBJ2-3; clone_size: .; cdr3_nt: TGTGCCAGCAGTTTAACAGGACGTCATACGCAGTGCTTT; cdr3_aa: CASSLTGRHTQCF
v_call: TRBV13; d_call: .; j_call: TRBJ2-1; clone_size: many; cdr3_nt: TGTGCCAGCAGCTCCGGGACGTACAATGAGCAGTTCTTC; cdr3_aa: CASSSGTYNEQFF
v_call: TRBV19; d_call: TRBD1; j_call: TRBJ2-7; clone_size: .; cdr3_nt: TGTGCCAGTAGCTCCACACTGGGACAGGGGGGGAACGAGCAGTACTTC; cdr3_aa: CASSSTLGQGGNEQYF
v_call: TRBV6-2/TRBV6-3; d_call: .; j_call: TRBJ2-7; clone_size: .; cdr3_nt: TGTGCCAGCAAATACGGAGAAACCTCTCGCGAGCAGTACTTC; cdr3_aa: CASKYGETSREQYF
v_call: TRBV9; d_call: TRBD2; j_call: TRBJ2-1; clone_size: many; cdr3_nt: TGTGCCAGCAGCGGCATAGCGGGTCACAATGAGCAGTCCTTC; cdr3_aa: CASSGIAGHNEQSF